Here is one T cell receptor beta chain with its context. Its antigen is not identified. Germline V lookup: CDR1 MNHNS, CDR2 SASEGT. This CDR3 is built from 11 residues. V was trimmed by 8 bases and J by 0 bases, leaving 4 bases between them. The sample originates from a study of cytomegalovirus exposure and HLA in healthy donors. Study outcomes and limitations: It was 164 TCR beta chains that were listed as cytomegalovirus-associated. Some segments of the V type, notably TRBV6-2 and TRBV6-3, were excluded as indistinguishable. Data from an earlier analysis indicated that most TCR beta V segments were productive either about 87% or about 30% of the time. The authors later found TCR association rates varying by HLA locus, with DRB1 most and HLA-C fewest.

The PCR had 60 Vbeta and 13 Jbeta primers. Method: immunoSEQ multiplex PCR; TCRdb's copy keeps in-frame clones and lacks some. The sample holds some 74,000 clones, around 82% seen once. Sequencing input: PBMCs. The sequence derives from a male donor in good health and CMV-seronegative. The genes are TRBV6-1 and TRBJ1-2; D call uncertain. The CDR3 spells CASVTNYGYTF. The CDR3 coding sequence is TGTGCCAGCGTCACTAACTATGGCTACACCTTC.